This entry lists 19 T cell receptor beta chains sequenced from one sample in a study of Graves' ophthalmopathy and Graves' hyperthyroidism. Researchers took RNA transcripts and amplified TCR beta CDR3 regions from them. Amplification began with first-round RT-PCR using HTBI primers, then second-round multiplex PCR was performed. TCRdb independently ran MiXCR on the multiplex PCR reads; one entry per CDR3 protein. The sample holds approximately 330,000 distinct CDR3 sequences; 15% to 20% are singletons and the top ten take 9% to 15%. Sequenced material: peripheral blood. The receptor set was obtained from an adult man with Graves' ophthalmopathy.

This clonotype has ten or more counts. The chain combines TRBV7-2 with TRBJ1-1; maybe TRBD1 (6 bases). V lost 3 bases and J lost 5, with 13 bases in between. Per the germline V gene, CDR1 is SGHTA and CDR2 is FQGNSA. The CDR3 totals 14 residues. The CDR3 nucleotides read TGTGCCAGCAGCTTTGGCAGGGGAATGACTGAAGCTTTCTTT. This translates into CASSFGRGMTEAFF.

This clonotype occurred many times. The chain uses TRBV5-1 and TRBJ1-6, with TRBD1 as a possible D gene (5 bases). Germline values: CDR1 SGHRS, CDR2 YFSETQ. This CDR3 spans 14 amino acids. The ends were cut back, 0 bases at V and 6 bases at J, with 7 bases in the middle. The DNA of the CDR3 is TGCGCCAGCAGCTTGGAGACAGCTAATTCACCCCTCCACTTT. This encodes CASSLETANSPLHF. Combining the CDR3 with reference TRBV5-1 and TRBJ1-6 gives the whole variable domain KAGVTQTPRYLIKTRGQQVTLSCSPISGHRSVSWYQQTPGQGLQFLFEYFSETQRNKGNFPGRFSGRQFSNSRSEMNVSTLELGDSALYLCASSLETANSPLHFGNGTRLTVT.

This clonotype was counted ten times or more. In DNA, the CDR3 is TGTGCCAGCTCACGGGACTACCAAGAGACCCAGTACTTC. Its protein product is CASSRDYQETQYF. The chain uses TRBV18 and TRBJ2-5; TRBD2 is a possible D gene (6 bases). This CDR3 has 13 amino acids. Germline CDR1 is KGHSH and CDR2 is LQKENI. V shed 4 bases and J shed 0 bases, with 6 bases lying between them. Full variable domain (missing parts from reference TRBV18 and TRBJ2-5): NAGVMQNPRHLVRRRGQEARLRCSPMKGHSHVYWYRQLPEEGLKFMVYLQKENIIDESGMPKERFSAEFPKEGPSILRIQQVVRGDSAAYFCASSRDYQETQYFGPGTRLLVL.

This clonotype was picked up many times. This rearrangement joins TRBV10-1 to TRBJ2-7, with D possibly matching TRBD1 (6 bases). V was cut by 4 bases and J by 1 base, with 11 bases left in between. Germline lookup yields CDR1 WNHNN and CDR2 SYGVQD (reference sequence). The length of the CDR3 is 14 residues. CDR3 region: CASSGQTGSYEQYF. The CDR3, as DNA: TGCGCCAGCAGTGGTCAGACAGGATCCTACGAGCAGTACTTC.

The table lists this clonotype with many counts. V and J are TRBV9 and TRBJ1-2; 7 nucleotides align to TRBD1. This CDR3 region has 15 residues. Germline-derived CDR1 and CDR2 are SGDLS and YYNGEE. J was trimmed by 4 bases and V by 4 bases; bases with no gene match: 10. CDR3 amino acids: CASSPRGQEGYGYTF. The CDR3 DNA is TGTGCCAGCAGCCCGAGGGGGCAGGAAGGCTATGGCTACACCTTC.

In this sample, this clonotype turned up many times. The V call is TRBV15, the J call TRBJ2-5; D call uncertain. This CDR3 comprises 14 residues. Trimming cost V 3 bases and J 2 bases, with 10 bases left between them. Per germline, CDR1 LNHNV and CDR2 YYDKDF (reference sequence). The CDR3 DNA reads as TGTGCCACCAGCAGTTTTCACAAACAAGAGACCCAGTACTTC. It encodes CATSSFHKQETQYF. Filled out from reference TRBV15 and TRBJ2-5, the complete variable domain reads DAMVIQNPRYQVTQFGKPVTLSCSQTLNHNVMYWYQQKSSQAPKLLFHYYDKDFNNEADTPDNFQSRRPNTSFCFLDIRSPGLGDTAMYLCATSSFHKQETQYFGPGTRLLVL.

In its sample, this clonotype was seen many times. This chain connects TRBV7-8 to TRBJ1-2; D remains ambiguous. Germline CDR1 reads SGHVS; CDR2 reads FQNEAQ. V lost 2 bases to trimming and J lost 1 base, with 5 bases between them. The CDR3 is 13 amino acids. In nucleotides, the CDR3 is TGTGCCAGCAGCTTAACTAATAACTATGGCTACACCTTC. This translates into CASSLTNNYGYTF.

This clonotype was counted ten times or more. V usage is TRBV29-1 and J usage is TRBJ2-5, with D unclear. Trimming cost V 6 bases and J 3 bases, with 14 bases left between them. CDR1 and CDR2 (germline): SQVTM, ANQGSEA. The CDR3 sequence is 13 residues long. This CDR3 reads CSVCHWDEETQYF. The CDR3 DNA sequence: TGCAGCGTCTGCCACTGGGATGAAGAGACCCAGTACTTC. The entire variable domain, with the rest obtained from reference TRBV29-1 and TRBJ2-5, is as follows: SAVISQKPSRDICQRGTSLTIQCQVDSQVTMMFWYRQQPGQSLTLIATANQGSEATYESGFVIDKFPISRPNLTFSTLTVSNMSPEDSSIYLCSVCHWDEETQYFGPGTRLLVL.

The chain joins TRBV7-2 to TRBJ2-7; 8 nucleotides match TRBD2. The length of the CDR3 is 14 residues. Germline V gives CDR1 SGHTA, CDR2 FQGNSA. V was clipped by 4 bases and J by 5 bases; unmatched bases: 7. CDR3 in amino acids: CASSSPGLVHEQYF. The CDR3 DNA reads TGTGCCAGCAGCTCCCCGGGACTAGTACACGAGCAGTACTTC. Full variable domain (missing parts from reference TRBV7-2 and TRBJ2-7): GAGVSQSPSNKVTEKGKDVELRCDPISGHTALYWYRQSLGQGLEFLIYFQGNSAPDKSGLPSDRFSAERTGGSVSTLTIQRTQQEDSAVYLCASSSPGLVHEQYFGPGTRLTVT.

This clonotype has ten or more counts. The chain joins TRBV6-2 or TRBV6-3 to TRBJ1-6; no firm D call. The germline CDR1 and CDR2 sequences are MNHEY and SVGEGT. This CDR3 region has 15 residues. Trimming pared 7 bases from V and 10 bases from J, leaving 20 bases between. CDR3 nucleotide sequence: TGTGCCAGCACCATACGGGGTTCTCTGAACTCACCCCTCCACTTT. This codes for CASTIRGSLNSPLHF.

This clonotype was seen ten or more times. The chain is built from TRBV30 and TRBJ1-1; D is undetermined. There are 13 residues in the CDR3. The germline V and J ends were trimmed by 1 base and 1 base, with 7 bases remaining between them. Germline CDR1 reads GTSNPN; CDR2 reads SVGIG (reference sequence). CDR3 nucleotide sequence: TGTGCCTGGAGTGGGGCTACGAACACTGAAGCTTTCTTT. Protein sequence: CAWSGATNTEAFF.

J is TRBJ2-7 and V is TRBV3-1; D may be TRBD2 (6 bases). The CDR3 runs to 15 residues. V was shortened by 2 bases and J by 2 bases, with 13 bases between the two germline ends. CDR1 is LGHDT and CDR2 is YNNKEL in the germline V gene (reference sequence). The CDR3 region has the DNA TGTGCCAGCAGCCAAACCGGGACTGCACCCTACGAGCAGTACTTC. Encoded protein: CASSQTGTAPYEQYF.

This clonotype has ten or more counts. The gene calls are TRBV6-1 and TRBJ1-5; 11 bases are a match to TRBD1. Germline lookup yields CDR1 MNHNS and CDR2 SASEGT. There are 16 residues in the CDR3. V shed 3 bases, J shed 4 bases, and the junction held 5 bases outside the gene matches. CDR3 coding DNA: TGTGCCAGCAGTGAGGCAGGGACAGGGGGGAATCAGCCCCAGCATTTT. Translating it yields CASSEAGTGGNQPQHF.

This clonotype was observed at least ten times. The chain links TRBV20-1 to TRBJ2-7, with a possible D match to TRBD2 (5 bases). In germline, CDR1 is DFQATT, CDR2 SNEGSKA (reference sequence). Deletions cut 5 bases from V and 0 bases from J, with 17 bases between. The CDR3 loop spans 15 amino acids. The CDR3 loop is CSAERGGSSSYEQYF. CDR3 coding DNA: TGCAGTGCTGAGCGTGGCGGGTCTAGCTCCTACGAGCAGTACTTC.

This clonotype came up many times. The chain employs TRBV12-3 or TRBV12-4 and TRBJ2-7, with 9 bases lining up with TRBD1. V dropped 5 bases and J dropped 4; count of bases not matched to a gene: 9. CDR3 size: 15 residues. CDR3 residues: CASSGSGTGNYEQYF. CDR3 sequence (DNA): TGTGCCAGCAGTGGGTCCGGGACAGGGAATTACGAGCAGTACTTC.

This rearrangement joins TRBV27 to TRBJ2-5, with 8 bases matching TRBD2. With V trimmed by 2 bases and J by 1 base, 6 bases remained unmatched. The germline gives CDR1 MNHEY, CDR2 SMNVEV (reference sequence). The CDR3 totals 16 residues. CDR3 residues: CASSLIGGALQETQYF. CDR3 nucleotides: TGTGCCAGCAGTTTAATCGGGGGGGCCCTCCAAGAGACCCAGTACTTC.

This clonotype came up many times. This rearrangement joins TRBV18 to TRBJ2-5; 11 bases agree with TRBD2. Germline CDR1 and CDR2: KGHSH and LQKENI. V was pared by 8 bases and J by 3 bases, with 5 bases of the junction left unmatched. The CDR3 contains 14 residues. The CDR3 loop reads CASSPGLAEETQYF. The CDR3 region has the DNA TGTGCCAGCAGCCCGGGACTAGCGGAAGAGACCCAGTACTTC. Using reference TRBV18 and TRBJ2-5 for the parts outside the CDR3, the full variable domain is NAGVMQNPRHLVRRRGQEARLRCSPMKGHSHVYWYRQLPEEGLKFMVYLQKENIIDESGMPKERFSAEFPKEGPSILRIQQVVRGDSAAYFCASSPGLAEETQYFGPGTRLLVL.

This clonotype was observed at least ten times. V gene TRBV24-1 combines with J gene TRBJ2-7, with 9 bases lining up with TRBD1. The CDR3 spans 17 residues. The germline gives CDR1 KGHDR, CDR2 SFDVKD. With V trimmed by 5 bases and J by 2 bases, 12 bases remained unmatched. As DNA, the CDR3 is TGTGCCACCAGTGCCCAAGCCGGGACAGGGTTGCCCTACGAGCAGTACTTC. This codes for CATSAQAGTGLPYEQYF.

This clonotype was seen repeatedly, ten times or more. This CDR3 reads CASTNPRGGGRETQYF. The CDR3 bases are TGTGCCAGCACAAACCCCCGGGGGGGGGGCCGTGAGACCCAGTACTTC. The chain is built from TRBV6-2 or TRBV6-3 and TRBJ2-5, with 8 bases lining up with TRBD2. J was trimmed by 5 bases and V by 7 bases; bases with no gene match: 15. Germline V gene sequence: CDR1 MNHEY, CDR2 SVGEGT. The CDR3 contains 16 residues.